This TCR beta chain was captured in a study of CD39 and CD103 CD8 tumor-infiltrating T cells (dated by TCRdb to between 2018 and 2020). Background for the entire study: An HPV-positive HNSCC, an HPV-negative HNSCC, an ovarian cancer and a melanoma patient were represented in the repertoire comparisons shown. Deep sequencing of TCRbeta CDR3 was used to compare the repertoires of CD8 TIL subsets, defined by CD103 and CD39, with those of peripheral memory CD8 T cells. Results the study describes overall, beyond this receptor: DP TIL clonotypes were rarely detected in blood or uninvolved lymph node, whereas DN TIL clonotypes were found to largely overlap with peripheral memory CD8 repertoires. DP CD8 TILs appeared more oligoclonal than DN and SP CD8 TILs and blood memory CD8 T cells, with top 30 clonotypes covering roughly 50-86%.

At the time of sample collection the patients were not on therapy, although prior treatments varied from chemotherapy, radiotherapy, surgery and immunotherapy to no treatment. After thawing, cells were enriched for T lymphocytes using a negative-selection kit, with EpCAM beads added for tumor-infiltrating lymphocytes. CD8 TIL subsets were FACS-sorted as CD3+CD4-CD8+CD45RA- cells split by CD39 and CD103 expression into DN, SP and DP. After mincing, tumor specimens underwent a 1 h digestion with hyaluronidase, collagenase and DNase, and were then filtered, enriched by Ficoll and cryopreserved. Populations were sorted on a FACSAria II to 98% to 99% purity, and cell pellets were frozen without culture for TCR sequencing. For each subset, genomic DNA was extracted from roughly 10,000 to 100,000 sorted cells using the DNeasy Blood and Tissue Kit. The immunoSEQ service sequenced and mapped the TCRbeta V-J or V-D-J regions, with coverage above 8.5x for each sample. The paper's processing steps were these. Analysis was restricted to productive rearrangements exported from the immunoSEQ Analyzer platform, and clonality was assessed using the 500 most abundant clones. The Morisita-Horn similarity index and the Jaccard index were used to quantify the overlap in repertoires between populations. Morisita-Horn similarity between CD8 T-cell subset TCR repertoires was measured in five to seven cancer patients. The source is immuneACCESS, and TCRdb retained only in-frame sequences with V and J called. Part of the clones is not carried over; for the studies checked, unresolved V genes explain less than half of this, and the remainder is unexplained. V, J and clone size were drawn from that table, and D and trimming were deduced from the DNA. Here the sample has under 4,500 clones; roughly 63% occur a single time. The top ten clones comprise roughly 27% of the sample.

The germline V gene encodes CDR1 SNHLY and CDR2 FYNNEI. The V end loses 6 bases and the J end loses 0 bases, and a stretch of 15 bases separates them. Measured from the cysteine to the phenylalanine, the CDR3 is 17 residues long. The only DNA kept is the CDR3, 51 bases in frame from the first base. This clone has only a few counts. It has no known antigen specificity. Base qualities are not recorded, but no much larger clone differs from it by a single base. Material: CD39- CD103- CD8+ T cells sorted from the tumor. In the paper's terms, the cell subset or site label means: CD103-CD39- double-negative CD45RA- CD8 T cells. This clonotype was sampled from a human donor with head and neck squamous cell carcinoma. The chain uses TRBV2 and TRBJ2-6, with a weak D call of TRBD1 (6 bases match). Read as DNA, the sequence is TGTGCCAGCAGCATTCGGGACATAAACTCTGGGGCCAACGTCCTGACTTTC. It is translated as CASSIRDINSGANVLTF.